Below are 19 T cell receptor beta chains sequenced from a single sample in a study of blood T cell repertoires in COVID-19. The protocol was immunoSEQ multiplex PCR, while the TCRdb copy is restricted to in-frame clones and leaves out a portion. Here the sample spans 200,000 to 250,000 clones, almost 90% being singletons. The sequenced material came from PBMCs or T cells enriched from blood (not recorded which). Every receptor here comes from a woman aged 45 to 65 with acute COVID-19.

The chain combines TRBV28 with TRBJ1-1; 7 bases fit TRBD1. The CDR3 is 14 residues long. J gave up 1 base and V 5 bases, and 4 bases lay outside the gene matches. The V gene's germline CDR1 is MDHEN and CDR2 SYDVKM. CDR3 region: CASSIYRGNTEAFF. CDR3 DNA sequence: TGTGCCAGCAGTATTTACAGGGGGAACACTGAAGCTTTCTTT.

The chain combines TRBV7-8 with TRBJ1-2; 7 nucleotides match TRBD1. V dropped 4 bases and J dropped 5; count of bases not matched to a gene: 10. The CDR3 totals 15 residues. Germline CDR1 is SGHVS and CDR2 is FQNEAQ. This CDR3 reads CASSSETGHRYGYTF. The CDR3 bases are TGTGCCAGCAGCTCCGAGACAGGGCATCGTTATGGCTACACCTTC. Variable domain in full (rest from reference TRBV7-8 and TRBJ1-2): GAGVSQSPRYKVAKRGQDVALRCDPISGHVSLFWYQQALGQGPEFLTYFQNEAQLDKSGLPSDRFFAERPEGSVSTLKIQRTQQEDSAVYLCASSSETGHRYGYTFGSGTRLTVV.

The chain has TRBV6-5 and TRBJ1-5; D might be TRBD1 (5 bases). From germline, CDR1 is MNHEY and CDR2 SVGAGI. Trimming cost V 6 bases and J 2 bases, with 5 bases left between them. This CDR3 has 12 amino acids. The CDR3 spells CASRTGNQPQHF. For the CDR3, the DNA is TGTGCCAGCAGGACAGGCAATCAGCCCCAGCATTTT.

The chain joins TRBV28 to TRBJ1-1; 8 bases agree with TRBD1. From germline, CDR1 is MDHEN and CDR2 SYDVKM. V trimming: 7 bases; J trimming: 10 bases; junction bases outside the gene matches: 8. This CDR3 contains 12 residues. The DNA for the CDR3 is TGTGCCAGCACAACCCAACAGGGGGGAGCTTTCTTT. Amino acid sequence: CASTTQQGGAFF.

This clone was seen only once. The chain recombines TRBV27 with TRBJ1-4; D is possibly TRBD1 (5 bases). Germline CDR1 reads MNHEY; CDR2 reads SMNVEV (reference sequence). CDR3 size: 14 residues. V was clipped by 4 bases and J by 8 bases, with 14 bases between them. The CDR3 sequence: CASSSTGGREKLFF. CDR3 in DNA: TGTGCCAGCAGTTCGACCGGGGGGAGGGAAAAACTGTTTTTT.

V is TRBV27 and J is TRBJ2-7, with D perhaps TRBD1 (5 bases). The CDR3 runs to 11 residues. The V gene's germline CDR1 is MNHEY and CDR2 SMNVEV (reference sequence). V lost 7 bases and J lost 5, with 9 bases in between. The CDR3 loop reads CASKGWDEQYF. The CDR3 nucleotides are TGTGCCAGCAAGGGGTGGGACGAGCAGTACTTC.

The rearrangement joins TRBV5-1 to TRBJ2-3; 7 nucleotides match TRBD2. The junction had 7 bases not matched to a gene; V was cut back by 4 bases and J by 5 bases. This CDR3 comprises 14 residues. Per germline, CDR1 SGHRS and CDR2 YFSETQ. The CDR3 sequence: CASSRGTTLDTQYF. The DNA of the CDR3 is TGCGCCAGCAGCCGCGGGACTACACTAGATACGCAGTATTTT.

The V call is TRBV19, the J call TRBJ1-5; D remains unclear. From germline, CDR1 is LNHDA and CDR2 SQIVND (reference sequence). This CDR3 is built from 11 residues. Here the CDR3 DNA reads TGTGACGGGGATAGCAATCAGCCCCAGCATTTT. Protein: CDGDSNQPQHF.

This clone came up a few times. This chain uses TRBV28 with TRBJ2-3; 9 positions agree with TRBD2. Germline loops: CDR1 MDHEN, CDR2 SYDVKM. This CDR3 is 19 amino acids long. Germline trimming cut 5 bases from V and 5 bases from J; bases unmatched to any gene: 20. CDR3 sequence reads: CASSPPLGAGGPAKDTQYF. CDR3 DNA: TGTGCCAGCAGTCCCCCCCTTGGGGCGGGAGGGCCGGCGAAAGATACGCAGTATTTT.

V usage is TRBV6-2 or TRBV6-3 and J usage is TRBJ1-5, with D perhaps matching TRBD1 (6 bases). The CDR3 covers 18 residues. Per the germline V gene, CDR1 is MNHEY and CDR2 is SVGEGT. The V and J ends lost 0 bases and 2 bases respectively, with 17 bases between them. CDR3 protein: CASSYSNAGELGNQPQHF. The CDR3 DNA reads TGTGCCAGCAGTTACTCGAACGCAGGGGAATTGGGCAATCAGCCCCAGCATTTT.

This clone was picked up a small number of times. The rearrangement links TRBV11-3 to TRBJ2-3; unclear D gene. The CDR3 loop spans 13 amino acids. The germline gives CDR1 SGHNT, CDR2 YENEEA. The V end was cut by 5 bases, the J end by 1 base, with 7 bases between. This CDR3 reads CASSPAGTDTQYF. CDR3 DNA: TGTGCCAGCAGCCCGGCGGGCACAGATACGCAGTATTTT.

A few counts support this clone. The chain combines TRBV5-1 with TRBJ2-3, with 8 positions matching TRBD1. There are 15 residues in the CDR3. After removal of 3 bases from V and 3 bases from J, the junction contained 6 bases not matched to a gene. CDR1 is SGHRS and CDR2 is YFSETQ in the germline V gene. CDR3 sequence: CASSWLRGPTDTQYF. CDR3 nucleotides: TGCGCCAGCAGCTGGCTCAGGGGGCCTACAGATACGCAGTATTTT.

The chain recombines TRBV11-2 with TRBJ1-4; D call uncertain. Germline CDR1 and CDR2: SGHAT and FQNNGV. V lost 3 bases, J lost 2 bases, and 16 bases lay in between. The CDR3 covers 17 residues. For the CDR3, the DNA is TGTGCCAGCAGCTTCATTCGGGAAAGTGGGACTAATGAAAAACTGTTTTTT. This encodes CASSFIRESGTNEKLFF.

This CDR3 is CAWSQGMANTEAFF. The DNA of the CDR3 is TGTGCCTGGTCCCAGGGGATGGCGAACACTGAAGCTTTCTTT. The chain links TRBV30 to TRBJ1-1; D is possibly TRBD1 (6 bases). The length of the CDR3 is 14 residues. Germline V lookup: CDR1 GTSNPN, CDR2 SVGIG (reference sequence). V gave up 5 bases and J gave up 1 base, with 14 bases separating them.

This rearrangement joins TRBV4-1 to TRBJ1-3; no definite D call. The ends were cut back, 1 base at V and 0 bases at J, with 4 bases in the middle. The CDR3 is made up of 14 amino acids. Looked up from germline, CDR1 is MGHRA and CDR2 is YSYEKL. The CDR3 protein is CASSQGHSGNTIYF. In DNA, the CDR3 is TGCGCCAGCAGCCAAGGTCACTCTGGAAACACCATATATTTT.

The chain joins TRBV15 to TRBJ2-5; D not certain. V was clipped by 7 bases and J by 5 bases, with 17 bases between them. Germline V gene lookup returns CDR1 LNHNV and CDR2 YYDKDF (reference sequence). The CDR3 is 14 residues long. The CDR3 coding sequence is TGTGCCACCACTAAGTCGCGAGTAATTGAGACCCAGTACTTC. Its translation is CATTKSRVIETQYF. Looking up the rest from reference TRBV15 and TRBJ2-5 gives the full variable domain: DAMVIQNPRYQVTQFGKPVTLSCSQTLNHNVMYWYQQKSSQAPKLLFHYYDKDFNNEADTPDNFQSRRPNTSFCFLDIRSPGLGDTAMYLCATTKSRVIETQYFGPGTRLLVL.

The chain links TRBV18 to TRBJ2-7, with D perhaps matching TRBD1 (5 bases). V shed 1 base and J shed 0 bases, with 7 bases lying between them. CDR1 is KGHSH and CDR2 is LQKENI in the germline V gene. This CDR3 is 14 amino acids long. CDR3 region: CASSPLDNSYEQYF. The CDR3 DNA reads as TGTGCCAGCTCACCACTGGACAACTCCTACGAGCAGTACTTC.

The chain recombines TRBV12-5 with TRBJ1-2, with 10 nucleotides matching TRBD1. V was clipped by 0 bases and J by 7 bases; unmatched bases: 14. The CDR3 extends over 18 amino acids. From germline, CDR1 is LGHNT and CDR2 FRNRAP. The CDR3 nucleotides are TGTGCTAGTGGTTTGGTAGACCCCTACAGACAGGGGGCAGGTGGCTACACCTTC. Translation: CASGLVDPYRQGAGGYTF.

The V gene is TRBV29-1, the J gene TRBJ2-7; 9 nucleotides line up with TRBD1. Per germline, CDR1 SQVTM and CDR2 ANQGSEA. The CDR3 is 13 amino acids. With V trimmed by 3 bases and J by 3 bases, 3 bases remained unmatched. CDR3 residues: CSVEWGQGYEQYF. In DNA form, the CDR3 reads TGCAGCGTTGAGTGGGGACAGGGCTACGAGCAGTACTTC.